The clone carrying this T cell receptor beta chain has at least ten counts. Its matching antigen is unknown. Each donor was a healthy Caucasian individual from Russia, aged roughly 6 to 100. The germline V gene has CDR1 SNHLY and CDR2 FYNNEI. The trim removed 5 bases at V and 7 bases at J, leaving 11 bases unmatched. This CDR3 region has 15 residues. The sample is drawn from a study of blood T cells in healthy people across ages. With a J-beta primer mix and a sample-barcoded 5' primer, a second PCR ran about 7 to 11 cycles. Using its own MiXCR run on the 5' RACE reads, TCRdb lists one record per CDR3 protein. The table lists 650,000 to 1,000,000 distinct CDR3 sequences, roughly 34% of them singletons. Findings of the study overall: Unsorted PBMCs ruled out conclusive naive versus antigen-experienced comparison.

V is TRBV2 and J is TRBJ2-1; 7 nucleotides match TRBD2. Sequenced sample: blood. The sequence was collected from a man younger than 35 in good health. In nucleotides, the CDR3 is TGTGCCAGCAGTAGGGAGCGGGGTACGGGAAATGAGCAGTTCTTC. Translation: CASSRERGTGNEQFF.